This T cell receptor beta chain was sequenced in a study of T cell responses to AZD1222 COVID-19 vaccine. Repertoires were generated with immunoSEQ multiplex PCR, while TCRdb's copy carries only in-frame clones and drops some. The table has 120,000 to 150,000 clones, approximately 90% seen once. For this clone: Its antigen is currently unknown.

General study points: Repertoires were obtained solely post-peak T cell response. Spike-specific TCR repertoires showed rising breadth and depth after two AZD1222 doses. Nearly half of the spike-specific TCRs reportedly recognize variant regions that carry no mutations. The span of vaccine-associated CD4 TCRs extended across spike, with dominance at 160-218 and 743-854.

V was shortened by 0 bases and J by 0 bases, with 4 bases between the two germline ends. The CDR3 runs 14 residues. Germline V CDR1 and CDR2: SGDLS, YYNGEE. Sequenced material: peripheral blood, taken on day 0 of MenACWY control vaccination. V usage is TRBV9 and J usage is TRBJ1-3; D call uncertain. The sequence derives from an adult in good health. CDR3 nucleotide sequence: TGTGCCAGCAGCGTAGGCAGCTCTGGAAACACCATATATTTT. Protein product: CASSVGSSGNTIYF.